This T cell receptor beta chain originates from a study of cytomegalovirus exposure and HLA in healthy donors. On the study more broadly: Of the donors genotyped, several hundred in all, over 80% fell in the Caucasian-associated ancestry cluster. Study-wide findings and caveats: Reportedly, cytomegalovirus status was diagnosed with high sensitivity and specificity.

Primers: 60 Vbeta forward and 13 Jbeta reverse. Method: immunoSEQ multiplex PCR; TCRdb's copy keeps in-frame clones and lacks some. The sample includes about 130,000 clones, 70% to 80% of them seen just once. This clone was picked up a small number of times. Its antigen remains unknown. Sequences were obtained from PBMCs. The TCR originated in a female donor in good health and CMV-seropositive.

CDR3 bases: TGTGCCAGCAGGGAGGGGGGGAGTGCCTATAATTCACCCCTCCACTTT. It is translated as CASREGGSAYNSPLHF. The chain carries TRBV25-1 and TRBJ1-6; D is perhaps TRBD1 (6 bases). The CDR3 is 16 residues long. V lost 6 bases and J lost 2, with 14 bases in between. From germline, CDR1 is MGHDK and CDR2 SYGVNS.